This T cell receptor beta chain is drawn from a study of PD-L1 blockade in urothelial cancer. Background on the study: Chemotherapy regimens numbering 0 to 3 had been given to patients. Median T cell yield from blood was approximately 130,000.

The CDR3 runs 15 residues. V was cut by 7 bases and J by 3 bases, with 18 bases left in between. The germline V gene has CDR1 MNHNY and CDR2 SVGAGI (reference sequence). Patients' cancers were locally advanced or metastatic urothelial carcinomas. TCRdb's copy holds only in-frame clones and misses some; the assay was immunoSEQ multiplex PCR. The sample holds 15,000 or so clones, 70% to 90% seen once. The rearrangement uses TRBV6-6 and TRBJ1-1, with D possibly TRBD1 on 6 matching bases. The source material was PBMCs, sampled around atezolizumab (anti-PD-L1) treatment. This sequence originates from a man in his 70s with urothelial cancer. In DNA form, the CDR3 reads TGTGCCAGCAAAGACAGGACCGCTACCTACACTGAAGCTTTCTTT. This encodes CASKDRTATYTEAFF.